Presented here are 5 T cell receptor beta chains from one specimen sequenced in a study of T cells after yellow fever vaccination. TCRdb redid the calling of the 5' RACE reads with MiXCR, one entry per CDR3 protein. The table records 450,000 to 650,000 distinct CDR3 sequences, roughly 14% of them present only once. Sequenced material: PBMCs, taken on the day of the yellow fever booster vaccination. The receptors stem from a man aged 30 to 39 who received the YFV17D yellow fever vaccine.

In regard to this clonotype: Germline and junction disagree at one end, which may indicate a read error. The chain recombines TRBV27 with TRBJ2-7, with a weak D call TRBD1 (6 bases). The CDR3 is made up of 14 amino acids. The germline CDR1 and CDR2 sequences are MNHEY and SMNVEV (reference sequence). This CDR3 reads CSSSEQGKLHEQYF. CDR3 nucleotides: TGTTCCAGCAGCGAACAGGGTAAATTACACGAGCAGTACTTC.

This clonotype was detected only a few times. This chain joins TRBV12-3 or TRBV12-4 and TRBJ1-6; D uncertain. Trimming removed 7 bases from V and 9 bases from J, with 19 bases in between. The CDR3 length is 15 residues. CDR3 in amino acids: CASTKTSSSGSPLHF. The CDR3 coding sequence is TGTGCCAGCACCAAAACAAGTTCGTCCGGTTCACCCCTCCACTTT.

This clonotype was seen ten or more times. This chain uses TRBV20-1 with TRBJ2-7; D is unresolved. V lost 2 bases and J lost 2, with 10 bases in between. Germline CDR1 and CDR2: DFQATT and SNEGSKA (reference sequence). The CDR3 sequence is 13 residues long. CDR3 loop: CSARPGGTYEQYF. As DNA, the CDR3 is TGCAGTGCTAGACCAGGTGGCACCTACGAGCAGTACTTC.

This clonotype was found many times. Here the CDR3 DNA reads TGCGCCAGCAGCGTCACATACAAAGATACGCAGTATTTT. Translated, it gives CASSVTYKDTQYF. The J gene is TRBJ2-3, the V gene TRBV5-1, with no clear D. CDR3 length equals 13 residues. V shed 4 bases and J shed 5 bases, with 11 bases lying between them. Germline values: CDR1 SGHRS, CDR2 YFSETQ.

The chain carries TRBV3-1 and TRBJ2-3; D unclear. V was trimmed by 4 bases and J by 11 bases, leaving 22 bases between them. Germline assignment: CDR1 LGHDT and CDR2 YNNKEL (reference sequence). The CDR3 loop spans 15 amino acids. CDR3 protein: CASSPVQNVPSVQYF. For the CDR3, the DNA is TGTGCCAGCAGCCCCGTCCAAAACGTCCCATCGGTGCAGTATTTT.